A selection of T cell receptor beta chains follows, all from one sample in a study of vaccination effects on CD4 cells after COVID-19. Method: immunoSEQ multiplex PCR; TCRdb's copy keeps in-frame clones and lacks some. The sample carries 50,000 to 70,000 clones, 72% recorded once. These receptors have no known antigen. Here the sequenced sample was CD4+ T cells from PBMCs cultured without peptide, taken before COVID-19 vaccination. Source of these receptors: a human donor who had a prior SARS-CoV-2 infection. The CDR3 runs from the conserved cysteine through the conserved F or W. A D gene is named only where the DNA matches it firmly. Not all rows give a size; the values are once, few, many and, for expanded clones, a class.

v_call: TRBV7-2; clone_size: NA; j_call: TRBJ2-7; d_call: NA; cdr3_aa: CASSQYQGGEQYF; cdr3_nt: TGTGCCAGCAGCCAATACCAGGGTGGCGAGCAGTACTTC
v_call: TRBV6-1; clone_size: NA; j_call: TRBJ2-7; d_call: NA; cdr3_aa: CASRVTVSDEQYF; cdr3_nt: TGTGCCAGCAGGGTGACAGTTTCGGACGAGCAGTACTTC
v_call: TRBV5-4; clone_size: NA; j_call: TRBJ1-3; d_call: NA; cdr3_aa: CASSLFGGNTIYF; cdr3_nt: TGTGCCAGCAGCTTGTTCGGTGGAAACACCATATATTTT
v_call: TRBV30; clone_size: NA; j_call: TRBJ2-5; d_call: NA; cdr3_aa: CAWSEGGGIQETQYF; cdr3_nt: TGTGCCTGGAGTGAAGGGGGAGGTATCCAAGAGACCCAGTACTTC
v_call: TRBV5-1; clone_size: NA; j_call: TRBJ2-7; d_call: NA; cdr3_aa: CASSLEGGVEQYF; cdr3_nt: TGCGCCAGCAGCTTGGAGGGCGGGGTCGAGCAGTACTTC
v_call: TRBV6-1; clone_size: NA; j_call: TRBJ2-7; d_call: TRBD1; cdr3_aa: CASNWDSSYEQYF; cdr3_nt: TGTGCCAGCAACTGGGACAGCTCCTACGAGCAGTACTTC
v_call: TRBV7-7; clone_size: NA; j_call: TRBJ2-3; d_call: TRBD2; cdr3_aa: CASSVGTRSDTQYF; cdr3_nt: TGTGCTAGCAGCGTTGGGACTAGGTCAGATACGCAGTATTTT
v_call: TRBV11-1; clone_size: NA; j_call: TRBJ2-1; d_call: TRBD2; cdr3_aa: CASTNPGEGQVYEQFF; cdr3_nt: TGTGCCAGCACCAACCCGGGGGAGGGCCAGGTGTATGAGCAGTTCTTC
v_call: TRBV21-1; clone_size: NA; j_call: TRBJ1-2; d_call: NA; cdr3_aa: CASSKPGRCRANYGYTF; cdr3_nt: TGTGCCAGCAGCAAACCTGGGCGCTGCAGAGCTAACTATGGCTACACCTTC
v_call: TRBV4-1; clone_size: few; j_call: TRBJ2-7; d_call: NA; cdr3_aa: CASSRTPNYEQYF; cdr3_nt: TGCGCCAGCAGTAGGACACCTAATTACGAGCAGTACTTC
v_call: TRBV25-1; clone_size: few; j_call: TRBJ1-2; d_call: NA; cdr3_aa: CASSGYGGYGYTF; cdr3_nt: TGTGCCAGCAGTGGATATGGGGGGTATGGCTACACCTTC
v_call: TRBV6-5; clone_size: NA; j_call: TRBJ2-7; d_call: NA; cdr3_aa: CASSYYPDFVRNEQYF; cdr3_nt: TGTGCCAGCAGTTACTACCCGGATTTTGTAAGGAACGAGCAGTACTTC
v_call: TRBV6-5; clone_size: NA; j_call: TRBJ2-1; d_call: NA; cdr3_aa: CASRDPSTRVNEQFF; cdr3_nt: TGTGCCAGCAGGGACCCCTCTACACGGGTCAATGAGCAGTTCTTC
v_call: TRBV2; clone_size: NA; j_call: TRBJ1-5; d_call: NA; cdr3_aa: CASSEGHWGNQPQHF; cdr3_nt: TGTGCCAGCAGTGAGGGCCATTGGGGCAATCAGCCCCAGCATTTT
v_call: TRBV28; clone_size: NA; j_call: TRBJ2-7; d_call: TRBD2; cdr3_aa: CASSLGTIPEQYF; cdr3_nt: TGTGCCAGCAGTTTGGGGACTATCCCCGAGCAGTACTTC
v_call: TRBV7-2; clone_size: NA; j_call: TRBJ1-2; d_call: NA; cdr3_aa: CASSLGVGYYGYTF; cdr3_nt: TGTGCCAGCAGCTTAGGGGTTGGGTACTATGGCTACACCTTC
v_call: TRBV5-4; clone_size: NA; j_call: TRBJ2-5; d_call: NA; cdr3_aa: CASRTGTEETQYF; cdr3_nt: TGTGCCAGCAGGACCGGGACTGAAGAGACCCAGTACTTC
v_call: TRBV2; clone_size: NA; j_call: TRBJ2-2; d_call: NA; cdr3_aa: CASSEALLAGDTGELFF; cdr3_nt: TGTGCCAGCAGTGAAGCATTGCTAGCAGGCGACACCGGGGAGCTGTTTTTT
v_call: TRBV5-4; clone_size: NA; j_call: TRBJ2-7; d_call: NA; cdr3_aa: CASSSPGHEQYF; cdr3_nt: TGTGCCAGCAGCTCTCCAGGCCACGAGCAGTACTTC
v_call: TRBV19; clone_size: once; j_call: TRBJ2-3; d_call: NA; cdr3_aa: CASSRDGPSTDTQYF; cdr3_nt: TGTGCCAGTAGTCGGGACGGCCCTAGCACAGATACGCAGTATTTT
v_call: TRBV7-9; clone_size: NA; j_call: TRBJ2-7; d_call: NA; cdr3_aa: CASSLRSFSYEQYF; cdr3_nt: TGTGCCAGCAGCTTAAGGTCCTTCTCCTACGAGCAGTACTTC
v_call: TRBV12-3/TRBV12-4; clone_size: NA; j_call: TRBJ2-1; d_call: NA; cdr3_aa: CANPRELWYEQFF; cdr3_nt: TGTGCCAACCCGCGCGAGTTGTGGTATGAGCAGTTCTTC
v_call: TRBV14; clone_size: NA; j_call: TRBJ2-7; d_call: NA; cdr3_aa: CASSQDAWAAGSYEQYF; cdr3_nt: TGTGCCAGCAGCCAAGACGCCTGGGCAGCGGGTTCCTACGAGCAGTACTTC
v_call: TRBV7-8; clone_size: NA; j_call: TRBJ1-1; d_call: TRBD1; cdr3_aa: CASSSYGQGDTEAFF; cdr3_nt: TGTGCCAGCAGCTCCTACGGACAGGGCGACACTGAAGCTTTCTTT
v_call: TRBV7-2; clone_size: NA; j_call: TRBJ1-3; d_call: NA; cdr3_aa: CASSLDYGLTGNTIYF; cdr3_nt: TGTGCCAGCAGCTTAGATTATGGGCTAACTGGAAACACCATATATTTT